Shown below are 20 T cell receptor beta chains from a single sample sequenced in a study of T-cell memory formation after mild COVID-19. TCRdb fed the 5' RACE reads into MiXCR, producing one record per CDR3 protein. Counted here are around 83,000 distinct CDR3 sequences, around a quarter occurring once; the ten biggest clones make up under 55%. What was sequenced was PBMCs or a T cell subset sorted from them (not recorded which). The receptors were sampled from a man aged 18-30 years who had mild COVID-19 (a few samples of this study predate the infection). Cell type and time point are not known.

This clonotype was found a few times. This chain links TRBV6-5 with TRBJ1-2; D not certain. Germline CDR1 MNHEY, CDR2 SVGAGI. CDR3 length equals 13 residues. Trimming left V 0 bases short and J 0 bases short, with 2 bases between. The CDR3 protein is CASSYSANYGYTF. CDR3 DNA sequence: TGTGCCAGCAGTTACTCGGCTAACTATGGCTACACCTTC.

The gene calls are TRBV5-1 and TRBJ1-2; 7 bases match TRBD1. In germline, CDR1 is SGHRS, CDR2 YFSETQ. The CDR3 extends over 13 amino acids. V shed 2 bases and J 5 bases; nucleotides not matched to a gene: 3. CDR3 amino acids: CASSFGDSYGYTF. The CDR3 coding sequence is TGCGCCAGCAGCTTCGGGGACAGTTATGGCTACACCTTC.

The chain employs TRBV6-5 and TRBJ1-1, with D tentatively TRBD1 (5 bases). Trimming took off 0 bases at V and 8 bases at J, with 7 bases between the two ends. This CDR3 has 12 amino acids. The germline V gene encodes CDR1 MNHEY and CDR2 SVGAGI. In DNA form, the CDR3 reads TGTGCCAGCAGTTACTCGGCAGGGGAAGCTTTCTTT. Amino acids: CASSYSAGEAFF.

This clonotype was observed a handful of times. V gene TRBV7-2 combines with J gene TRBJ2-5, with D perhaps matching TRBD1 (6 bases). The V gene lost 3 bases and the J gene lost 5 bases, with 16 bases spanning the gap. Germline loops: CDR1 SGHTA, CDR2 FQGNSA. The CDR3 runs 15 residues. CDR3 sequence: CASSFKNRELETQYF. In DNA form, the CDR3 reads TGTGCCAGCAGCTTCAAAAACAGGGAGCTCGAGACCCAGTACTTC.

The V and J genes are TRBV9 and TRBJ2-3; D is uncertain. V was pared by 0 bases and J by 0 bases, with 5 bases between. CDR1 and CDR2 from the germline V gene are SGDLS and YYNGEE. This CDR3 contains 14 residues. The CDR3 is CASSVVVSTDTQYF. The DNA for the CDR3 is TGTGCCAGCAGCGTAGTGGTCAGCACAGATACGCAGTATTTT.

The chain uses TRBV4-2 and TRBJ2-3, with D hard to call. The V end lost 0 bases, the J end lost 1 base, and 5 bases lay between the germline ends. The germline gives CDR1 LGHNA, CDR2 YNFKEQ. This CDR3 has 14 amino acids. The CDR3 DNA reads TGTGCCAGCAGCCAAGATCGGGGCACAGATACGCAGTATTTT. Its translation is CASSQDRGTDTQYF.

The chain employs TRBV7-9 and TRBJ2-3; 9 positions agree with TRBD1. The length of the CDR3 is 14 residues. Trimming at V came to 5 bases and at J to 6 bases, leaving 6 bases not matched to a gene. Germline loops: CDR1 SEHNR, CDR2 FQNEAQ (reference sequence). CDR3 coding DNA: TGTGCCAGCAGCCCGCAGACAGGGGGTGATACGCAGTATTTT. Protein product: CASSPQTGGDTQYF.

The sample holds a few counts of this clonotype. The chain joins TRBV7-9 to TRBJ1-2; 8 bases line up with TRBD1. Germline CDR1 SEHNR, CDR2 FQNEAQ (reference sequence). The J segment lost 7 bases and the V segment lost 4 bases, leaving 5 bases of the junction unmatched. The CDR3 sequence is 13 residues long. The CDR3 loop reads CASSSPGGGGYTF. CDR3 DNA sequence: TGTGCCAGCAGCTCCCCAGGGGGCGGTGGCTACACCTTC.

This clonotype was observed a handful of times. Written as DNA, the CDR3 is TGTGCCAGCAGACCCTCCTGGGGACAGTCGAACACTGAAGCTTTCTTT. Protein: CASRPSWGQSNTEAFF. The chain combines TRBV27 with TRBJ1-1, with 7 bases identical to TRBD1. Germline V lookup: CDR1 MNHEY, CDR2 SMNVEV (reference sequence). The CDR3 is made up of 16 amino acids. With V trimmed by 6 bases and J by 1 base, 11 bases remained unmatched.

The table lists this clonotype with a few counts. The chain employs TRBV7-8 and TRBJ2-3; D may be TRBD2 (5 bases). This CDR3 spans 17 amino acids. CDR1 is SGHVS and CDR2 is FQNEAQ in the germline V gene. V dropped 5 bases and J dropped 4 bases, with 22 bases sitting between them. The CDR3 loop reads CASSRARRLLPADTQYF. CDR3 bases: TGTGCCAGCAGCCGCGCGAGGCGACTACTACCGGCAGATACGCAGTATTTT.

The chain joins TRBV9 to TRBJ1-6; 7 positions agree with TRBD1. The CDR3 covers 19 residues. V was clipped by 0 bases and J by 0 bases; unmatched bases: 9. Looked up from germline, CDR1 is SGDLS and CDR2 is YYNGEE. The CDR3 region has the DNA TGTGCCAGCAGCGTAGGGGAAGGGGGCAGCTCCTCCTATAATTCACCCCTCCACTTT. This gives the protein CASSVGEGGSSSYNSPLHF.

The genes are TRBV12-3 or TRBV12-4 and TRBJ1-1, with a tentative D call TRBD1 (6 bases). The CDR3 totals 15 residues. V lost 6 bases to trimming and J lost 0 bases, with 14 bases between them. CDR3: CASREKGGMNTEAFF. CDR3 sequence (DNA): TGTGCCAGCAGGGAAAAGGGGGGTATGAACACTGAAGCTTTCTTT.

In its sample, this clonotype was seen once. The chain uses TRBV4-1 and TRBJ1-2; TRBD1 might be the D (6 bases). Germline values: CDR1 MGHRA, CDR2 YSYEKL. Trimming removed 4 bases from V and 3 bases from J, with 21 bases in between. This CDR3 spans 17 amino acids. The CDR3 spells CASSPILRGRRDYGYTF. CDR3 DNA sequence: TGCGCCAGCAGCCCCATTCTCAGGGGAAGGAGGGACTATGGCTACACCTTC.

The V gene is TRBV29-1, the J gene TRBJ2-5; 7 bases align to TRBD1. Trimming cost V 3 bases and J 6 bases; bases outside gene matches: 10. The CDR3 consists of 14 residues. Germline V gene data show CDR1 as SQVTM and CDR2 as ANQGSEA. This CDR3 reads CSVDLTGPAKTQYF. The CDR3 bases are TGCAGCGTTGATCTGACAGGGCCGGCGAAGACCCAGTACTTC.

This clonotype was seen only a few times. This chain uses TRBV4-1 with TRBJ1-5; D is unresolved. Germline CDR1 MGHRA, CDR2 YSYEKL. CDR3 length: 14 amino acids. The V gene lost 3 bases and the J gene lost 2 bases, with 8 bases spanning the gap. The CDR3 DNA reads as TGCGCCAGCAGCCATCCAGGCGGCAATCAGCCCCAGCATTTT. Translating gives CASSHPGGNQPQHF.

The rearrangement uses TRBV5-1 and TRBJ2-2; a possible D gene is TRBD2 (5 bases). V was cut by 1 base and J by 6 bases, with 13 bases left in between. Germline V CDR1 and CDR2: SGHRS, YFSETQ. CDR3 length: 15 amino acids. CDR3 nucleotide sequence: TGCGCCAGCAGCTTGTTGAAAGGGAGTGCCGGGGAGCTGTTTTTT. It encodes CASSLLKGSAGELFF.

The chain uses TRBV29-1 and TRBJ2-1; 8 nucleotides line up with TRBD2. The CDR3 contains 15 residues. Per the germline V gene, CDR1 is SQVTM and CDR2 is ANQGSEA. V dropped 7 bases and J dropped 8; count of bases not matched to a gene: 16. The DNA of the CDR3 is TGCAGCGCGCACGCAGCGGGGGCCCGGAGGTATGAGCAGTTCTTC. Its protein is CSAHAAGARRYEQFF.

This clonotype was counted a few times. The chain is built from TRBV5-1 and TRBJ1-1; D is perhaps TRBD1 (5 bases). The length of the CDR3 is 15 residues. V was shortened by 0 bases and J by 4 bases, with 13 bases between the two germline ends. Germline CDR1 reads SGHRS; CDR2 reads YFSETQ. The DNA for the CDR3 is TGCGCCAGCAGCTTGGCAATTATGGGGGGCACTGAAGCTTTCTTT. It is translated as CASSLAIMGGTEAFF.

The chain is built from TRBV19 and TRBJ2-3; 8 bases align to TRBD1. After removal of 6 bases from V and 3 bases from J, the junction contained 8 bases not matched to a gene. Germline CDR1 and CDR2: LNHDA and SQIVND (reference sequence). The CDR3 is 15 residues long. The CDR3 region is CASRPWDRPTDTQYF. Written as DNA, the CDR3 is TGTGCCAGTAGACCCTGGGACAGGCCGACAGATACGCAGTATTTT.

This clonotype came up a few times. This chain links TRBV7-3 with TRBJ2-1, with D perhaps matching TRBD2 (5 bases). Trimming took off 2 bases at V and 5 bases at J, with 19 bases between the two ends. This CDR3 spans 17 amino acids. Germline V gene data show CDR1 as SGHTA and CDR2 as FQGTGA. The CDR3 DNA reads TGTGCCAGCAGCTTAGGGAGCCCCGTTGGTAGGAACAATGAGCAGTTCTTC. Encoded protein: CASSLGSPVGRNNEQFF.